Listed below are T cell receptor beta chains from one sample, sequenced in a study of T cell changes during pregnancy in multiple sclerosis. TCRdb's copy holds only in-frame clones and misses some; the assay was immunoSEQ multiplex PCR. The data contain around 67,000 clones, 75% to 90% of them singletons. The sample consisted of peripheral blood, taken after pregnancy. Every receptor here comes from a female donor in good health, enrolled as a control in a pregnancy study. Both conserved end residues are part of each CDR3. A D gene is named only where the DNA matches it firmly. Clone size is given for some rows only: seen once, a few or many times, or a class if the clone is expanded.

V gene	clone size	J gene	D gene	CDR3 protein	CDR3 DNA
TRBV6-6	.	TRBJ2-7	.	CASSSPTLSSYEQYF	TGTGCCAGCAGTTCTCCGACTCTGAGCTCCTACGAGCAGTACTTC
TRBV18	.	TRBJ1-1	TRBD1	CASSPPRGPNTEAFF	TGTGCCAGCTCACCACCGAGGGGGCCGAACACTGAAGCTTTCTTT
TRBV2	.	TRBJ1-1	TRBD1	CASSTGQGATEAFF	TGTGCCAGCAGTACGGGACAGGGGGCCACTGAAGCTTTCTTT
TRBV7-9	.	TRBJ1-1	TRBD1	CASSSGQESNTEAFF	TGTGCCAGCAGCTCCGGACAGGAAAGCAACACTGAAGCTTTCTTT
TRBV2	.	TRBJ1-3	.	CASSEWPGNTIYF	TGTGCCAGCAGTGAGTGGCCTGGAAACACCATATATTTT
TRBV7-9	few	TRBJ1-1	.	CASSQQGVAFF	TGTGCCAGCAGCCAACAGGGTGTAGCTTTCTTT
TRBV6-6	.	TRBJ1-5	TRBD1	CASSYSGQGRNQPQHF	TGTGCCAGCAGTTACTCAGGACAGGGACGCAATCAGCCCCAGCATTTT
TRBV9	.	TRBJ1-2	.	CASSVASGSGTGYTF	TGTGCCAGCAGCGTAGCTTCGGGCAGCGGGACAGGCTACACCTTC
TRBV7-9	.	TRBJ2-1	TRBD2	CASSLAGTSGHEQFF	TGTGCCAGCAGCTTAGCCGGGACTAGCGGACATGAGCAGTTCTTC
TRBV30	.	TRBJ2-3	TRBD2	CAWSVGLAGGTDTQYF	TGTGCCTGGAGTGTAGGGCTAGCGGGGGGTACAGATACGCAGTATTTT
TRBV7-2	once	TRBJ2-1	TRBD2	CASSLGSGGPYNEQFF	TGTGCCAGCAGCTTAGGTTCGGGGGGACCCTACAATGAGCAGTTCTTC
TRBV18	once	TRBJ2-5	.	CASSTQETQYF	TGTGCCAGCTCAACACAAGAGACCCAGTACTTC
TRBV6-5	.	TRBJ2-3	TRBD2	CASSSSGRATDTQYF	TGTGCCAGCAGTTCTAGCGGGAGGGCCACAGATACGCAGTATTTT
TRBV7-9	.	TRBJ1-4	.	CASSRTGRSNEKLFF	TGTGCCAGCAGCCGAACAGGGCGGTCTAATGAAAAACTGTTTTTT
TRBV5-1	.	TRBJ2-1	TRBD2	CASSRGGLAGGGSYNEQFF	TGCGCCAGCAGCCGGGGGGGACTAGCGGGAGGGGGGTCCTACAATGAGCAGTTCTTC
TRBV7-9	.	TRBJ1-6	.	CASHQTGNSPLHF	TGTGCCAGCCATCAGACCGGGAATTCACCCCTCCACTTT
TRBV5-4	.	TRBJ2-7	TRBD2	CASNGGDGGHYEQYF	TGTGCCAGCAACGGGGGGGACGGCGGACACTACGAGCAGTACTTC
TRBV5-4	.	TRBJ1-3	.	CASSSTSGISGNTIYF	TGTGCCAGCAGCTCGACTTCAGGGATCTCTGGAAACACCATATATTTT
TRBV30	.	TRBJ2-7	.	CAWSAKGGPYEQYF	TGTGCCTGGAGTGCCAAGGGAGGCCCCTACGAGCAGTACTTC
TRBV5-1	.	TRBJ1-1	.	CASSLVTGSVTEAFF	TGCGCCAGCAGCTTGGTAACAGGGAGCGTGACTGAAGCTTTCTTT
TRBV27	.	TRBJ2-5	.	CASRQGLEETQYF	TGTGCCAGCAGACAGGGTTTGGAAGAGACCCAGTACTTC
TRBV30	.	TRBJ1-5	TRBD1	CGPGTGGRKGNQPQHF	TGTGGCCCCGGGACAGGGGGAAGAAAGGGCAATCAGCCCCAGCATTTT
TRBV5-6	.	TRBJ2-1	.	CASSGGTPYNEQFF	TGTGCCAGCAGCGGCGGGACTCCTTACAATGAGCAGTTCTTC
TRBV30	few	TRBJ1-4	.	CAWSVGGATNEKLFF	TGTGCCTGGAGTGTAGGGGGGGCAACTAATGAAAAACTGTTTTTT
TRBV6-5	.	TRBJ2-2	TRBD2	CASSSIGGGPSGELFF	TGTGCCAGCAGTTCCATCGGGGGGGGTCCCTCCGGGGAGCTGTTTTTT
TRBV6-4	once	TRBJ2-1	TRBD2	CASSRGGGVGYNEQFF	TGTGCCAGCAGTCGGGGCGGGGGGGTAGGTTACAATGAGCAGTTCTTC
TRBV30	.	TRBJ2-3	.	CAWSVGGPYTDTQYF	TGTGCCTGGAGTGTAGGGGGACCATACACAGATACGCAGTATTTT
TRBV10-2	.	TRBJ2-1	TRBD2	CASSESVGKSGVSNEQFF	TGCGCCAGCAGTGAGTCGGTCGGAAAAAGCGGGGTAAGCAATGAGCAGTTCTTC
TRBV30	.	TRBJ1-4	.	CAWREGSEKLFF	TGTGCCTGGCGAGAGGGAAGTGAAAAACTGTTTTTT
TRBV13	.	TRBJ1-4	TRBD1	CASSCRGLQGSGNNEKLFF	TGTGCCAGCAGCTGCCGGGGCCTACAGGGGTCGGGGAATAATGAAAAACTGTTTTTT
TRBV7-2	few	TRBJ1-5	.	CASSQGNSNQPQHF	TGTGCCAGCAGCCAGGGAAATAGCAATCAGCCCCAGCATTTT
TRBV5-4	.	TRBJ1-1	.	CASSSWGGTEAFF	TGTGCCAGCAGCTCCTGGGGAGGGACTGAAGCTTTCTTT
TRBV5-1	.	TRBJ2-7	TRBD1	CASSQRDRVRGEQYF	TGCGCCAGCAGCCAACGGGACAGGGTAAGGGGCGAGCAGTACTTC
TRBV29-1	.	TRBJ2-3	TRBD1	CSVVQGATTDTQYF	TGCAGCGTTGTGCAGGGGGCTACCACAGATACGCAGTATTTT